The clone carrying this TCR beta chain has just one count. What it binds is unknown. PCR was performed using 60 Vbeta and 13 Jbeta primers. Data came from immunoSEQ multiplex PCR; TCRdb stores just in-frame clones and leaves some out. The profile shows about 180,000 clones, approximately 72% of them singletons. The CDR3 runs 16 residues. The germline V gene has CDR1 SGHTA and CDR2 FQGNSA. V gave up 1 base and J gave up 8 bases; unmatched junction bases: 8. This specimen comes from a study of cytomegalovirus exposure and HLA in healthy donors. Study findings and constraints: In vitro work confirmed that three CMV-associated chains recognize CMV antigens.

This sequence joins TRBV7-2 and TRBJ2-1, with TRBD2 matching 10 bases. What was sequenced was PBMCs. This TCR derives from a human donor in good health. Here the CDR3 reads CASSLVASSGGHEQFF. The CDR3 DNA is TGTGCCAGCAGCTTAGTTGCGTCTAGCGGGGGACATGAGCAGTTCTTC.